This entry describes one T cell receptor beta chain. There are a few counts of this clonotype. Its recognized antigen is unknown. No quality values exist for individual bases; no much larger clone is one base distant. This entry belongs to a study of T-cell memory formation after mild COVID-19 listed by TCRdb under 2021. Context from the whole study: TCR sequence clusters from the two donors were found to be largely donor specific. T-cell clones expanding and contracting after mild COVID-19 in two donors were tracked by longitudinal TCRalpha and TCRbeta repertoire sequencing. Two young, previously healthy adult volunteers, one female and one male, were included in the cohort.

The reads were generated on an Illumina NovaSeq 6000. TCRalpha and TCRbeta cDNA libraries were built by 5'RACE with constant-segment primers, adding sample barcodes and unique molecular identifiers. Trizol reagent was used to extract RNA from every sample. Library amplification was performed in two PCR steps, and a second sample barcode and Illumina TruSeq adapters were introduced in the second step. Sequencing of libraries was performed on an Illumina NovaSeq with 2 x 150 bp paired-end reads. Per the source publication's procedure: Reads were demultiplexed and collapsed into UMI-guided consensus sequences with migec v1.2.7. Using mixcr v2.1.11, UMI consensuses were aligned to TRA and TRB V and J templates and then assembled into clonotypes. Expanded or contracted clonotypes were those called significant by both edgeR and NoisET, with noise models trained on biological replicates. For edgeR calls, a false discovery rate-adjusted p below 0.01 and a log2 fold-change threshold of 1 were applied. As an exploratory analysis of dynamics, max-normalized trajectories of the 1000 most abundant clonotypes were examined by PCA with hierarchical clustering. Separately sequenced CD4+ and CD8+ repertoires were used to assign the CD4 or CD8 phenotype of responding clones. TCRdb reprocessed the public reads (quality trimming at Q25 with fastp, clone calling with MiXCR) and kept in-frame beta chains. For every CDR3 protein sequence, its rows merge into one entry that carries the most common genes and DNA. The V and J calls, along with clone size, are taken from TCRdb and not from the paper's own processing. A total of about 340,000 distinct CDR3 sequences appear in this sample, 13% to 15% of them only once. Of the sample, around 22% falls within the top ten clones.

The research as a whole found: Some responding clones were found in pre-infection memory, which suggests that pre-existing cross-reactive memory T cells took part in the SARS-CoV-2 response. Whether the second-wave clones peaking on day 37 were SARS-CoV-2 specific was not confirmed. Contracting CD4+ clones appeared mostly in the CM and EM memory subsets, whereas CD8+ clones were enriched in EMRA. Clones that contracted from day 15 to 85 showed balanced CD4/CD8 phenotypes, whereas a second wave of clones that expanded from day 15 to 37 leaned towards CD4+. Only a couple of mild cases were covered in the study, and larger cohorts including severe cases with pre-infection samples were considered necessary.

Ficoll-Paque density gradient centrifugation was the method used to isolate PBMCs. The CDR3 sequence holds 16 residues, the cysteine and phenylalanine included. Left in the record is the CDR3 DNA by itself, 48 bases read in frame from the first base. The germline V gene (reference sequence) gives CDR1 as SGHKS and CDR2 as YYEKEE. V is reduced by 4 bases and J by 0 bases, leaving a spacing of 17 bases between them. The sequenced sample was PBMCs or a T cell subset sorted from them (not recorded which). The TCR comes from a man in his late teens or twenties who had mild COVID-19 (a few samples of this study predate the infection). The sample titles of this study are shuffled in the database, so cell type and time point are left out; the donor was told from shared clones. The chain uses TRBV5-5 and TRBJ2-7, with an unclear D gene assignment. The CDR3 protein sequence reads: CASSRSRAESSYEQYF. At the DNA level, the sequence is TGTGCCAGCAGCCGATCCCGCGCAGAGAGCTCCTACGAGCAGTACTTC.